Sequencing of this T cell receptor beta chain was carried out in a study of T cell repertoires in cytomegalovirus infection. Study overall: Through public TCR beta signatures, both CMV infection and matching HLA type were indicated.

Study-wide results and limits: HLA-C-restricted CMV-specific TCR beta clonotypes were dominant in the ex vivo response. Based on cumulative public TCR beta family frequency, carriers of CMV plus the relevant HLA were identified.

Per the germline V gene, CDR1 is DFQATT and CDR2 is SNEGSKA (reference sequence). CDR3 length: 15 amino acids. TCRdb re-called the reads with MiXCR, one entry per CDR3 protein. The sample records fewer than 650,000 distinct CDR3 sequences, roughly 42% being singletons. This clonotype was recorded once. Its specificity is not known. Mismatch with germline at one junction end may stem from a read error. The chain recombines TRBV20-1 with TRBJ1-5; 8 bases fit TRBD1. The specimen was cultured PBMCs, collected from culture after CMV antigen stimulation. This clonotype was sampled from a human donor in good health (CMV status not recorded). Some clones in this sample may be carry-over from other donors' samples. The CDR3 reads CSARETGVEGRAQHF. CDR3 nucleotides: TGCAGTGCTCGAGAGACAGGGGTAGAAGGAAGGGCCCAGCATTTT.